This T cell receptor beta chain originates from a study of cytomegalovirus exposure and HLA in healthy donors. Whole-study findings and limits: A further, later analysis showed that HLA-associated TCR beta chains (compared with equally common others) were more clonally expanded. Accounts indicate the classifier identified cytomegalovirus status with strong specificity and sensitivity. Beyond CMV serostatus, there was no information to go on about immune exposure.

Amplification used 60 Vbeta primers and 13 Jbeta primers. Only in-frame clones appear in the TCRdb table, and some are missing; sequencing was by immunoSEQ multiplex PCR. The profile shows 100,000 or so clones, 65% to 80% of them singletons. With respect to this clone: Antigen: not known.

What was sequenced was PBMCs. The TCR originated in a middle-aged woman in good health and CMV-seronegative.

The CDR3 is CASSAAGLSTDTQYF. The CDR3 DNA reads TGTGCCAGCAGCGCAGCGGGACTCAGCACAGATACGCAGTATTTT. The chain carries TRBV7-3 and TRBJ2-3; 7 nucleotides match TRBD2. V lost 5 bases to trimming and J lost 0 bases; unmatched junction nucleotides: 5. Germline V CDR1 and CDR2: SGHTA, FQGTGA. This CDR3 is built from 15 residues.